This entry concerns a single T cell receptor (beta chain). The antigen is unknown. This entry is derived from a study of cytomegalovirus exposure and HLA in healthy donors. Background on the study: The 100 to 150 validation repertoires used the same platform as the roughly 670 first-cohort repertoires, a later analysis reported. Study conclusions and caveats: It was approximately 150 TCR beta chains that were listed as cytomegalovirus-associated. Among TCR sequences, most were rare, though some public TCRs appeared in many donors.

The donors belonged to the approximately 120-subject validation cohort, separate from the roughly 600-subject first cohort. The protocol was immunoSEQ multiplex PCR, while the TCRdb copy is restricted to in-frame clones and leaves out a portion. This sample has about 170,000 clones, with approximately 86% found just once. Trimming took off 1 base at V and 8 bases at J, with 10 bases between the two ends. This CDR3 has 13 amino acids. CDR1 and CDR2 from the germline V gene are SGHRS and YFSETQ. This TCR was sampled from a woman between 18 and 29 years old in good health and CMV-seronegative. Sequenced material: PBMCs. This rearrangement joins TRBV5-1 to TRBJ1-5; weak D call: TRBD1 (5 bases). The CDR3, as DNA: TGCGCCAGCAGCTTGTCAGGGAAGGAGCCCCAGCATTTT. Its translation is CASSLSGKEPQHF.